A selection of T cell receptor beta chains follows, all from one sample in a study of T cell repertoires in cytomegalovirus infection. TCRdb recomputed calls from the reads with MiXCR, one row per CDR3 protein. The sample contains more than 55,000 distinct CDR3 sequences, 20% to 25% of which appear only once. Their target antigens are unknown. The source was CD8+ T cells from cultured PBMCs, collected from culture after CMV antigen stimulation. The receptor source for this set is a human donor in good health (CMV status not recorded). Some clones in this sample may be carry-over from other donors' samples. The CDR3 runs from the conserved cysteine through the conserved F or W. D genes are given only for firm matches. Some rows mark clone size as missing; the rest say once, few, many or name a class of expanded clone.

cdr3_aa cdr3_nt j_call v_call d_call clone_size
CASSYSTGDGYTF TGTGCCAGCAGTTACTCGACGGGGGATGGCTACACCTTC TRBJ1-2 TRBV6-5 - few
CASSEPGGLASYEQYF TGTGCCAGCAGCGAACCCGGAGGACTAGCCTCCTACGAGCAGTACTTC TRBJ2-7 TRBV7-9 TRBD2 -
CSARGAVGGPTEAFF TGCAGTGCTAGAGGGGCGGTGGGGGGTCCCACCGAAGCTTTCTTT TRBJ1-1 TRBV20-1 - -
CASSFDRGSPTNEKLFF TGCGCCAGCAGCTTCGACAGGGGAAGTCCAACTAATGAAAAACTGTTTTTT TRBJ1-4 TRBV4-1 TRBD1 -
CASSITPRGEQYF TGTGCCAGTAGTATTACCCCGCGAGGCGAGCAGTACTTC TRBJ2-7 TRBV19 - -
CASSFSTGVYLVNEQFF TGTGCCAGCAGTTTCAGTACAGGCGTCTATCTGGTCAATGAGCAGTTCTTC TRBJ2-1 TRBV28 - -
CASSLFRGAEEKLFF TGTGCCAGCAGCTTATTCCGTGGGGCGGAGGAAAAACTGTTTTTT TRBJ1-4 TRBV7-8 - few
CAVHVGNEQFF TGTGCCGTTCATGTCGGCAATGAGCAGTTCTTC TRBJ2-1 TRBV4-2 - few
CASSELGTGYGYTF TGTGCCAGCAGTGAATTGGGGACAGGATATGGCTACACCTTC TRBJ1-2 TRBV2 TRBD1 -
CASSSTVGGSGAYNEQFF TGTGCCAGCAGCTCAACGGTCGGTGGTAGCGGGGCCTACAATGAGCAGTTCTTC TRBJ2-1 TRBV7-9 TRBD2 few
CASSQDADQETQYF TGCGCCAGCAGCCAAGATGCAGATCAAGAGACCCAGTACTTC TRBJ2-5 TRBV4-1 - -
CASSSHRVEGARTEAFF TGTGCCAGCAGCTCCCACAGGGTTGAGGGCGCGAGGACTGAAGCTTTCTTT TRBJ1-1 TRBV7-2 - -
CASRRRGLLGYTF TGTGCCAGTAGGCGCAGGGGGCTTCTTGGCTACACCTTC TRBJ1-2 TRBV25-1 TRBD1 few
CASSYWKRQGVLDTGELFF TGTGCCAGCAGTTACTGGAAAAGACAGGGAGTATTGGACACCGGGGAGCTGTTTTTT TRBJ2-2 TRBV6-2/TRBV6-3 TRBD1 few
CASSARQGWSSGDVYEQYF TGTGCCAGCAGCGCGCGACAGGGATGGTCTAGCGGGGACGTCTACGAGCAGTACTTC TRBJ2-7 TRBV7-8 TRBD2 few
CAINMGTGGRNGYTF TGTGCCATCAACATGGGAACAGGGGGTAGGAATGGCTACACCTTC TRBJ1-2 TRBV10-3 TRBD1 -
CASSPQGAPGELFF TGTGCCAGCAGCCCACAGGGGGCCCCCGGGGAGCTGTTTTTT TRBJ2-2 TRBV12-3/TRBV12-4 TRBD1 few
CASSSHSQGAEGYTF TGTGCCAGCAGCTCCCATTCACAGGGGGCAGAGGGCTACACCTTC TRBJ1-2 TRBV7-2 TRBD1 few
CASSLQGPTEAFF TGTGCCAGCAGTCTACAGGGGCCCACTGAAGCTTTCTTT TRBJ1-1 TRBV6-5 TRBD1 few
CASSLAGLAGTEAFF TGTGCCAGCAGCTTAGCGGGTCTGGCGGGCACTGAAGCTTTCTTT TRBJ1-1 TRBV7-9 - -
CASSPGQGGYEQYF TGTGCCAGCAGCCCCGGACAGGGGGGATACGAGCAGTACTTC TRBJ2-7 TRBV11-2 TRBD1 few
CASSLVQNDEQYF TGTGCCAGCAGCTTAGTACAGAATGACGAGCAGTACTTC TRBJ2-7 TRBV7-2 - few
CASSLPSGGAKTQYF TGTGCCAGCAGCCTGCCTTCCGGGGGGGCGAAGACCCAGTACTTC TRBJ2-5 TRBV5-6 TRBD2 few
CASSSWQYSDEKLFF TGTGCCAGCAGCTCCTGGCAATATTCGGATGAAAAACTGTTTTTT TRBJ1-4 TRBV7-9 - few
CASSSRLAGGRRISTDTQYF TGTGCCAGCAGTTCAAGACTAGCGGGGGGGCGCCGTATTAGCACAGATACGCAGTATTTT TRBJ2-3 TRBV27 TRBD2 few
CASRDPKVREKLFF TGTGCCAGCAGGGACCCAAAGGTGCGGGAAAAACTGTTTTTT TRBJ1-4 TRBV2 - few
CASTSFWGASAGRGYTF TGTGCCAGCACCTCCTTCTGGGGGGCGTCTGCCGGGCGGGGCTACACCTTC TRBJ1-2 TRBV27 - -
CASSHEWNAYEQYF TGTGCCAGCAGCCACGAATGGAACGCCTACGAGCAGTACTTC TRBJ2-7 TRBV4-2 - -
CASSSELAGGIYEQYF TGTGCCAGCAGCTCCGAACTAGCGGGGGGGATCTACGAGCAGTACTTC TRBJ2-7 TRBV7-2 TRBD2 -
CASSLNPYEQYF TGTGCCAGCAGCCTAAACCCCTACGAGCAGTACTTC TRBJ2-7 TRBV7-9 - -
CASSPTLGEAFF TGTGCCAGCAGCCCGACGTTGGGTGAAGCTTTCTTT TRBJ1-1 TRBV7-9 - few
CASSEAPTGRGVSEKLFF TGTGCCAGCAGTGAAGCGCCAACAGGGAGAGGGGTTAGCGAAAAACTGTTTTTT TRBJ1-4 TRBV6-1 - -
CASSPLPARALEKLFF TGCGCCAGCAGCCCCCTCCCCGCGAGGGCCCTCGAAAAACTGTTTTTT TRBJ1-4 TRBV4-1 - -
CASSEYTGSLTGELFF TGTGCCAGCAGTGAATACACAGGGTCGTTAACCGGGGAGCTGTTTTTT TRBJ2-2 TRBV25-1 - -
CASSLLSGSQPQHF TGTGCCAGCAGTTTACTCTCAGGGAGTCAGCCCCAGCATTTT TRBJ1-5 TRBV28 - -
CASSYSGFATNEKLFF TGTGCCAGCAGTTACTCAGGGTTTGCAACTAATGAAAAACTGTTTTTT TRBJ1-4 TRBV6-5 - -
CASSIERFYGYTF TGTGCCAGTAGTATAGAACGGTTCTATGGCTACACCTTC TRBJ1-2 TRBV19 - few
CASSWIAGGATIPGTDTQYF TGTGCCAGCAGTTGGATAGCGGGGGGAGCTACTATACCAGGCACAGATACGCAGTATTTT TRBJ2-3 TRBV6-5 TRBD2 -
CASSLAVTEQYF TGTGCCAGCAGTTTAGCAGTCACCGAGCAGTACTTC TRBJ2-7 TRBV12-3/TRBV12-4 - -
CASSFESSGHGYTF TGTGCCAGCAGCTTCGAGTCTTCGGGCCATGGCTACACCTTC TRBJ1-2 TRBV7-9 - -
CASSEVGGVNTEAFF TGCGCCAGCAGTGAGGTAGGGGGGGTGAATACTGAAGCTTTCTTT TRBJ1-1 TRBV10-2 - few
CASSYIAPYNEQFF TGTGCCAGCAGCTATATAGCGCCCTACAATGAGCAGTTCTTC TRBJ2-1 TRBV27 - -
CASSLEGAGTDTQYF TGCGCCAGCAGCTTGGAGGGGGCAGGCACAGATACGCAGTATTTT TRBJ2-3 TRBV5-1 TRBD1 -
CASSYWESQLLGNQPQHF TGTGCCAGCAGTTACTGGGAATCCCAACTTTTGGGCAATCAGCCCCAGCATTTT TRBJ1-5 TRBV6-6 - -
CASSLKQGTEAFF TGTGCCAGCAGCTTAAAGCAGGGGACGGAAGCTTTCTTT TRBJ1-1 TRBV7-2 - -
CASSPYGDSQPQHF TGCGCCAGCAGCCCCTATGGCGACAGTCAGCCCCAGCATTTT TRBJ1-5 TRBV5-1 - -
CASSQDFIETQYF TGCGCCAGCAGCCAAGATTTTATAGAGACCCAGTACTTC TRBJ2-5 TRBV4-1 - -
CASSLDDRGPFSNQPQHF TGTGCCAGCAGCTTAGATGACAGGGGGCCCTTTTCCAATCAGCCCCAGCATTTT TRBJ1-5 TRBV7-2 TRBD1 -
CASSPSQNTEAFF TGTGCCAGCAGCCCCAGTCAGAACACTGAAGCTTTCTTT TRBJ1-1 TRBV7-6 - -
CSVEDPDRSSYNEQFF TGCAGCGTTGAAGATCCTGACAGGAGCTCCTACAATGAGCAGTTCTTC TRBJ2-1 TRBV29-1 - many
CSVVSGSYEQYF TGCAGCGTTGTGTCCGGTTCCTACGAGCAGTACTTC TRBJ2-7 TRBV29-1 - many
CASSLGREAGTEAFF TGTGCCAGCAGCTTAGGAAGGGAGGCCGGGACTGAAGCTTTCTTT TRBJ1-1 TRBV7-3 - few
CASSPDRGRPEAFF TGTGCCAGCAGTCCGGACAGGGGACGGCCCGAAGCTTTCTTT TRBJ1-1 TRBV6-5 TRBD1 -
CASSSSGTGRPYEQYF TGTGCCAGCAGCTCCTCCGGGACAGGGAGACCCTACGAGCAGTACTTC TRBJ2-7 TRBV7-9 TRBD1 -